A single sample is the source of the 31 T cell receptor beta chains below, sequenced in a study of shared clonotypes between healthy human individuals. Only in-frame clones appear in the TCRdb table, and some are missing; sequencing was by immunoSEQ multiplex PCR. The data contain 150,000 to 200,000 clones, 65% to 80% of them singletons. The sequencing sample was made of memory CD4+ T cells sorted from blood. Noted subset: CD45RA-negative fraction. The receptors were gathered from a man younger than 40 in good health.

The chain joins TRBV5-4 to TRBJ2-5, with 11 bases that match TRBD2. Trimming cost V 1 base and J 5 bases; bases outside gene matches: 10. The CDR3 covers 17 residues. The germline V gene has CDR1 SGHNT and CDR2 YYREEE (reference sequence). The CDR3 DNA is TGTGCCAGCAGCTTGTATAGCGGGAGGGCCCTCTCGGAGACCCAGTACTTC. The encoded protein is CASSLYSGRALSETQYF.

This sequence joins TRBV5-1 and TRBJ1-1; D is ambiguous. Germline CDR1 is SGHRS and CDR2 is YFSETQ. This CDR3 region has 17 residues. Trimming pared 4 bases from V and 0 bases from J, leaving 19 bases between. CDR3 bases: TGCGCCAGCAGCCCCGCGACACCGACGAAAATGAACACTGAAGCTTTCTTT. Protein product: CASSPATPTKMNTEAFF.

The chain recombines TRBV5-1 with TRBJ2-5; TRBD1 aligns across 7 bases. The CDR3 totals 13 residues. J was trimmed by 4 bases and V by 5 bases; bases with no gene match: 5. CDR1 and CDR2 from the germline V gene are SGHRS and YFSETQ. The CDR3 spells CASRTGLTETQYF. CDR3 bases: TGCGCCAGCAGGACAGGGCTAACAGAGACCCAGTACTTC.

This clone was counted ten times or more. V and J are TRBV6-5 and TRBJ1-5; tentatively, D is TRBD1 (5 bases). Germline CDR1 is MNHEY and CDR2 is SVGAGI. V lost 0 bases, J lost 2 bases, and 8 bases lay in between. This CDR3 is 15 amino acids long. CDR3 nucleotide sequence: TGTGCCAGCAGTTACTCGTCGGGGGGCAATCAGCCCCAGCATTTT. Translation: CASSYSSGGNQPQHF.

This chain connects TRBV9 to TRBJ1-3; 9 bases are shared with TRBD1. The CDR3 consists of 17 residues. V shed 4 bases, J shed 2 bases, and the junction held 10 bases outside the gene matches. Germline V lookup: CDR1 SGDLS, CDR2 YYNGEE. CDR3 residues: CASSPSPGTGTGNTIYF. Here the CDR3 DNA reads TGTGCCAGCAGCCCCAGTCCCGGGACAGGGACTGGAAACACCATATATTTT.

The V and J genes are TRBV6-4 and TRBJ1-1; perhaps TRBD1 as D (6 bases). The germline V gene has CDR1 MRHNA and CDR2 SNTAGT. This CDR3 comprises 13 residues. V lost 2 bases and J lost 12, with 16 bases in between. This CDR3 reads CASSDGPGAKTFF. CDR3 nucleotide sequence: TGTGCCAGCAGTGACGGTCCGGGGGCGAAGACTTTCTTT.

The rearrangement uses TRBV11-3 and TRBJ2-3; 10 nucleotides agree with TRBD2. In germline, CDR1 is SGHNT, CDR2 YENEEA. The CDR3 is 17 residues long. V shed 0 bases and J 1 base; nucleotides not matched to a gene: 4. The CDR3 DNA is TGTGCCAGCAGCTTAGATTCAGGACTAGCGGGCACAGATACGCAGTATTTT. This gives the protein CASSLDSGLAGTDTQYF.

The chain combines TRBV5-4 with TRBJ2-3; 10 bases are a match to TRBD2. The germline V gene has CDR1 SGHNT and CDR2 YYREEE (reference sequence). The CDR3 length is 16 residues. V lost 4 bases and J lost 5; bases outside the gene matches: 10. The CDR3 coding sequence is TGTGCCAGCAGCCCCACAAGGACTAGCGGTGGAGATACGCAGTATTTT. As protein: CASSPTRTSGGDTQYF.

This clone showed up just a few times. The V and J genes are TRBV18 and TRBJ2-7; D is ambiguous. CDR1 and CDR2 (germline): KGHSH, LQKENI. The CDR3 is 14 residues long. The V gene lost 2 bases and the J gene lost 4 bases, with 12 bases spanning the gap. The CDR3 region has the DNA TGTGCCAGCTCACCAAACCACCGTGGGTACGAGCAGTACTTC. Translation: CASSPNHRGYEQYF.

This clone was detected only a few times. The chain has TRBV10-3 and TRBJ2-5; TRBD2 agrees at 11 bases. The CDR3 extends over 14 amino acids. Per germline, CDR1 ENHRY and CDR2 SYGVKD. V was clipped by 6 bases and J by 3 bases; unmatched bases: 3. CDR3 protein: CAIRGTSGEETQYF. In DNA form, the CDR3 reads TGTGCCATCAGGGGGACTAGCGGTGAAGAGACCCAGTACTTC.

The CDR3 DNA is TGTGCCACCAGCAGAGAAGTTCCGGGACTGAAGAACACTGAAGCTTTCTTT. Protein: CATSREVPGLKNTEAFF. The chain is built from TRBV15 and TRBJ1-1, with a tentative D call TRBD1 (5 bases). This CDR3 is built from 17 residues. The ends were cut back, 0 bases at V and 1 base at J, with 15 bases in the middle. CDR1 and CDR2 from the germline V gene are LNHNV and YYDKDF (reference sequence).

The chain recombines TRBV9 with TRBJ1-1, with TRBD1 matching over 7 bases. The CDR3 spans 16 residues. Trimming at V came to 3 bases and at J to 3 bases, leaving 11 bases not matched to a gene. The germline V gene has CDR1 SGDLS and CDR2 YYNGEE. CDR3 sequence: CASSARTGSGDTEAFF. CDR3 sequence (DNA): TGTGCCAGCAGCGCCCGGACAGGTAGTGGGGACACTGAAGCTTTCTTT. The full variable domain, with the rest looked up from reference TRBV9 and TRBJ1-1, is DSGVTQTPKHLITATGQRVTLRCSPRSGDLSVYWYQQSLDQGLQFLIQYYNGEERAKGNILERFSAQQFPDLHSELNLSSLELGDSALYFCASSARTGSGDTEAFFGQGTRLTVV.

The chain is built from TRBV18 and TRBJ2-7; D is ambiguous. Trimming removed 4 bases from V and 3 bases from J, with 4 bases in between. This CDR3 has 11 residues. Germline-derived CDR1 and CDR2 are KGHSH and LQKENI. The CDR3 coding sequence is TGTGCCAGCTCACAACGCTACGAGCAGTACTTC. Translated, it gives CASSQRYEQYF.

Concerning this clone: At one end, the junction sequence differs from germline, possibly due to a read error. The V and J genes are TRBV5-1 and TRBJ2-1, with 8 positions matching TRBD1. The CDR3 has 14 amino acids. Germline loops: CDR1 SGHRS, CDR2 YFSETQ. CDR3 region: CASSPGQAYNEQFF. The DNA of the CDR3 is TGTGCCAGCAGCCCGGGACAGGCGTACAATGAGCAGTTCTTC.

The chain is built from TRBV9 and TRBJ2-1; D remains unclear. The CDR3 is 12 residues long. Looked up from germline, CDR1 is SGDLS and CDR2 is YYNGEE. Trimming left V 4 bases short and J 6 bases short, with 8 bases between. The CDR3 loop is CASSPLSNEQFF. For the CDR3, the DNA is TGTGCCAGCAGCCCCCTGTCCAATGAGCAGTTCTTC.

The V call is TRBV9, the J call TRBJ2-3, with 9 bases aligning to TRBD2. The CDR3 totals 14 residues. The junction had 5 bases not matched to a gene; V was cut back by 5 bases and J by 4 bases. The V gene's germline CDR1 is SGDLS and CDR2 YYNGEE. The CDR3 loop reads CASSPGLASDTQYF. The CDR3 DNA reads as TGTGCCAGCAGTCCGGGACTAGCATCAGATACGCAGTATTTT. Supplemented by reference TRBV9 and TRBJ2-3, the full variable domain reads DSGVTQTPKHLITATGQRVTLRCSPRSGDLSVYWYQQSLDQGLQFLIQYYNGEERAKGNILERFSAQQFPDLHSELNLSSLELGDSALYFCASSPGLASDTQYFGPGTRLTVL.

This sequence joins TRBV5-1 and TRBJ2-1; perhaps D is TRBD1 or TRBD2 (5 bases each). This CDR3 contains 16 residues. Germline assignment: CDR1 SGHRS and CDR2 YFSETQ. V lost 4 bases to trimming and J lost 3 bases, with 17 bases between them. The CDR3 nucleotides read TGCGCCAGCAGCGACCCGGGGACGGTCAACTACAATGAGCAGTTCTTC. Amino acids: CASSDPGTVNYNEQFF.

V is TRBV7-2 and J is TRBJ2-1, with 14 bases fitting TRBD2. Germline lookup yields CDR1 SGHTA and CDR2 FQGNSA. The CDR3 is 18 residues long. Trimming took 2 bases from V and 5 from J; bases not matched to a gene: 8. CDR3 amino acids: CASSLSSRLAGGDNEQFF. The CDR3 DNA is TGTGCCAGCAGCTTATCCTCGCGACTAGCGGGAGGGGACAATGAGCAGTTCTTC.

This clone was seen a handful of times. V and J are TRBV9 and TRBJ2-1; 10 nucleotides align to TRBD2. CDR1 and CDR2 from the germline V gene are SGDLS and YYNGEE. This CDR3 region has 17 residues. V was pared by 3 bases and J by 5 bases, with 11 bases of the junction left unmatched. CDR3: CASSATAGTSANNEQFF. In nucleotides, the CDR3 is TGTGCCAGCAGCGCCACAGCCGGGACTAGCGCCAACAATGAGCAGTTCTTC.

This chain uses TRBV13 with TRBJ2-7; TRBD2 agrees at 9 bases. The trim removed 1 base at V and 3 bases at J, leaving 13 bases unmatched. The CDR3 is made up of 18 amino acids. Germline V CDR1 and CDR2: PRHDT, FYEKMQ (reference sequence). This chain's CDR3 is CASSLEARGAGGNYEQYF. DNA for the CDR3: TGTGCCAGCAGCTTAGAAGCCCGAGGAGCGGGAGGAAACTACGAGCAGTACTTC.

The chain joins TRBV6-1 to TRBJ1-3; D ambiguous. Germline CDR1 is MNHNS and CDR2 is SASEGT. This CDR3 comprises 16 residues. Trimming shortened V by 2 bases and J by 0 bases, and 11 bases separated the two germline ends. The chain's CDR3 is CASSERTGSSGNTIYF. The DNA of the CDR3 is TGTGCCAGCAGTGAACGAACTGGGAGCTCTGGAAACACCATATATTTT.

The gene calls are TRBV7-5 and TRBJ2-3; the listed D gene, TRBD2, was not tested against the DNA. TRBV7-5 is deemed a pseudogene. This CDR3 is 15 amino acids long. Written as DNA, the CDR3 is TGTGCCAGAAGCTTACGGGAGTCGGGGACAGATACGCAGTATTTT. The encoded protein is CARSLRESGTDTQYF.

The genes are TRBV7-9 and TRBJ2-2; a possible D gene is TRBD2 (6 bases). CDR3 size: 16 residues. Per germline, CDR1 SEHNR and CDR2 FQNEAQ (reference sequence). Trimming took 5 bases from V and 4 from J, leaving 17 bases between them. CDR3 sequence reads: CASSGRTGLLTGELFF. CDR3 bases: TGTGCCAGCAGCGGGAGAACGGGACTCCTCACCGGGGAGCTGTTTTTT.

This clone showed up just a few times. The rearrangement uses TRBV5-1 and TRBJ2-7, with D hard to call. V was trimmed by 0 bases and J by 0 bases, leaving 7 bases between them. CDR1 SGHRS and CDR2 YFSETQ come from the germline V gene. This CDR3 contains 14 residues. The CDR3, as DNA: TGCGCCAGCAGCTTGGGGCTATCCTCCTACGAGCAGTACTTC. It codes for CASSLGLSSYEQYF.

A remark on this clone: An end of the junction does not agree with germline; a read error may underlie this. The CDR3 DNA sequence: TGCGCCAGCAGCGGGTCAATAAGTAGCGGGCTTATAATCTTC. Protein sequence: CASSGSISSGLIIF. The chain couples TRBV5-1 to TRBJ2-1, with 7 bases identical to TRBD2. This CDR3 is 14 amino acids long. The germline gives CDR1 SGHRS, CDR2 YFSETQ.

The rearrangement uses TRBV5-1 and TRBJ1-2; D uncertain. The CDR3 sequence is 15 residues long. In germline, CDR1 is SGHRS, CDR2 YFSETQ. V lost 1 base and J 0 bases, leaving 10 bases between the germline ends. The CDR3 here is CASSLLAGANYGYTF. In nucleotides, the CDR3 is TGCGCCAGCAGCTTGTTGGCAGGAGCTAACTATGGCTACACCTTC.

The chain couples TRBV7-2 to TRBJ1-4; 7 bases match TRBD1. This CDR3 is 17 amino acids long. The junction had 7 bases not matched to a gene; V was cut back by 0 bases and J by 3 bases. Germline values: CDR1 SGHTA, CDR2 FQGNSA. The CDR3 loop reads CASSLAGRTGPNEKLFF. Written as DNA, the CDR3 is TGTGCCAGCAGCTTAGCGGGGAGGACAGGTCCTAATGAAAAACTGTTTTTT.

CDR3 region: CASSPGTTNNEQFF. Here the CDR3 DNA reads TGTGCCAGCAGCCCCGGGACTACTAACAATGAGCAGTTCTTC. The chain recombines TRBV4-2 with TRBJ2-1; 7 bases map to TRBD2. This CDR3 region has 14 residues. The trim removed 4 bases at V and 5 bases at J, leaving 5 bases unmatched. Germline lookup yields CDR1 LGHNA and CDR2 YNFKEQ.

The chain is built from TRBV7-2 and TRBJ2-5; the D gene is possibly TRBD1 (5 bases). V dropped 1 base and J dropped 2 bases, with 11 bases sitting between them. CDR3 length equals 15 residues. Germline values: CDR1 SGHTA, CDR2 FQGNSA. CDR3 nucleotides: TGTGCCAGCAGCTTAGATTCGACAGATCAAGAGACCCAGTACTTC. Protein product: CASSLDSTDQETQYF.

Note on this clone: A junction boundary mismatches the germline segment, possibly from a read error. The J gene is TRBJ2-5, the V gene TRBV2; 7 positions match TRBD1. CDR3 length: 13 residues. From germline, CDR1 is SNHLY and CDR2 FYNNEI. The CDR3 bases are TGTGCCAGCACGGGACAGCTCAGAGAGGCCCAGTACTTC. This codes for CASTGQLREAQYF.

The rearrangement uses TRBV9 and TRBJ2-3, with 7 positions matching TRBD2. Germline assignment: CDR1 SGDLS and CDR2 YYNGEE. V shed 4 bases, J shed 3 bases, and the junction held 14 bases outside the gene matches. This CDR3 comprises 17 residues. The DNA for the CDR3 is TGTGCCAGCAGCCCCTATGTGGGGGGAGCGGGGACAGATACGCAGTATTTT. Protein sequence: CASSPYVGGAGTDTQYF.